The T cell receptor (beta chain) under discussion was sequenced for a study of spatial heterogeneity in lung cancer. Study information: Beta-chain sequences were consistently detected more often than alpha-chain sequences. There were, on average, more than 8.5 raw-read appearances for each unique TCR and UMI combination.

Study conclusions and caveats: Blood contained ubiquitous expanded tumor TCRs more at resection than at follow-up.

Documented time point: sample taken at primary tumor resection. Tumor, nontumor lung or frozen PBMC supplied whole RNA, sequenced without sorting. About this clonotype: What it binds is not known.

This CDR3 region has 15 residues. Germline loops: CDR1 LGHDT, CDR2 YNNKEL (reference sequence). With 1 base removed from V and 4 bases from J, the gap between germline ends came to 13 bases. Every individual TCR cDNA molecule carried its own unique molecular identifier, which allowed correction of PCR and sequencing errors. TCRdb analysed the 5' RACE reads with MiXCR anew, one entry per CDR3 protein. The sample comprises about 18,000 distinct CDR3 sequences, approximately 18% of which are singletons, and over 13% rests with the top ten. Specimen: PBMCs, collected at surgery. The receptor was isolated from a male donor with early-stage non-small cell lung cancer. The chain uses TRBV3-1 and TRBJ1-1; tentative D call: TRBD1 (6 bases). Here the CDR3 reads CASSQGRTGITEAFF. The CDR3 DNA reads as TGTGCCAGCAGCCAAGGCCGAACAGGGATCACTGAAGCTTTCTTT.